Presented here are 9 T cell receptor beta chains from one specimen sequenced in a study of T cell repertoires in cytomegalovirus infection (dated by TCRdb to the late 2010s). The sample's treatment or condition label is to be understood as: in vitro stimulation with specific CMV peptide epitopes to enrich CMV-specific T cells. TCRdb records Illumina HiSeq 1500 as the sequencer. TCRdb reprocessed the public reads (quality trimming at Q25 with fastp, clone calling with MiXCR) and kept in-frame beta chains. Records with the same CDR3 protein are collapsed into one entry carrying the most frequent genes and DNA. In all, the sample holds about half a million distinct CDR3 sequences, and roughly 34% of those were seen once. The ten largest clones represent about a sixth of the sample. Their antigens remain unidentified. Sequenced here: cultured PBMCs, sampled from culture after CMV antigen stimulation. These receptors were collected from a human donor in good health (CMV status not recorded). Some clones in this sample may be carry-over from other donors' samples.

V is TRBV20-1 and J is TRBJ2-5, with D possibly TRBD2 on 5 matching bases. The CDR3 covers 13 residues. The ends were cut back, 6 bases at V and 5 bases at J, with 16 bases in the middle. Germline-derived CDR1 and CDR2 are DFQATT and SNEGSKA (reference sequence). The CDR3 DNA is TGCAGTGCCCCGGGCCCGCGGAGGGAGACCCAGTACTTC. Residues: CSAPGPRRETQYF.

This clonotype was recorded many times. The CDR3 DNA sequence: TGTGCCAGCAGCTTAGGCAGGACTAGCAATCAGCCCCAGCATTTT. It is translated as CASSLGRTSNQPQHF. The gene calls are TRBV7-2 and TRBJ1-5, with D unclear. The CDR3 has 15 amino acids. The germline CDR1 and CDR2 sequences are SGHTA and FQGNSA. The germline V and J ends were trimmed by 1 base and 0 bases, with 7 bases remaining between them. The full variable domain, rest sourced from reference TRBV7-2 and TRBJ1-5, is GAGVSQSPSNKVTEKGKDVELRCDPISGHTALYWYRQSLGQGLEFLIYFQGNSAPDKSGLPSDRFSAERTGGSVSTLTIQRTQQEDSAVYLCASSLGRTSNQPQHFGDGTRLSIL.

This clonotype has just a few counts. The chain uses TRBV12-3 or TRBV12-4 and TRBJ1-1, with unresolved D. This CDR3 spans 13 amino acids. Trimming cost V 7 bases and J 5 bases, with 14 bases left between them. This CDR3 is CASIGWEETEAFF. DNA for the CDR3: TGTGCCAGCATCGGATGGGAGGAGACTGAAGCTTTCTTT.

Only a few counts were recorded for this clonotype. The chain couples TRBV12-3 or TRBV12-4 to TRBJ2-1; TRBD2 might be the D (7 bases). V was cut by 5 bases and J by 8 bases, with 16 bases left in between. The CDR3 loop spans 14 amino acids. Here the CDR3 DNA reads TGTGCCAGCAGTCCTGGCGGGGGCGGGGATGAGCAGTTCTTC. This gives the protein CASSPGGGGDEQFF.

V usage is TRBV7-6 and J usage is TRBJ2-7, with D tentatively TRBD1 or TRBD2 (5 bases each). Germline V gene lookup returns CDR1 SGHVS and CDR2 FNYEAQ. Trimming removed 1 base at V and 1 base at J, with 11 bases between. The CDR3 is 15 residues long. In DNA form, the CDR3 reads TGTGCCAGCAGCTTAGGGGCTGGGGGTTCCTACGAGCAGTACGTC. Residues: CASSLGAGGSYEQYV.

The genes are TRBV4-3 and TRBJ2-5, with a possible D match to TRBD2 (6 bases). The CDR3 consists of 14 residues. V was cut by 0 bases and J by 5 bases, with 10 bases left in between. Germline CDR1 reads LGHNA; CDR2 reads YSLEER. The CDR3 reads CASSQEGGTETQYF. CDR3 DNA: TGCGCCAGCAGCCAAGAGGGGGGTACGGAGACCCAGTACTTC.

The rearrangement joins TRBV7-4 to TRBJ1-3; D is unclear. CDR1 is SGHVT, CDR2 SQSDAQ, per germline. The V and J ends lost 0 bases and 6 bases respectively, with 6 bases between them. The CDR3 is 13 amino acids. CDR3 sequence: CASSLAGLNTIYF. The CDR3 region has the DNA TGTGCCAGCAGCTTAGCAGGGTTAAACACCATATATTTT.

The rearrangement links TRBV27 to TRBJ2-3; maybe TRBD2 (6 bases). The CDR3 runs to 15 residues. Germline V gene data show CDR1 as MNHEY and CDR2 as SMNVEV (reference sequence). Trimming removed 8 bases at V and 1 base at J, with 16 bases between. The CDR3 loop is CASRGAMGGTDTQYF. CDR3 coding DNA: TGTGCCAGCCGCGGGGCAATGGGGGGCACAGATACGCAGTATTTT.

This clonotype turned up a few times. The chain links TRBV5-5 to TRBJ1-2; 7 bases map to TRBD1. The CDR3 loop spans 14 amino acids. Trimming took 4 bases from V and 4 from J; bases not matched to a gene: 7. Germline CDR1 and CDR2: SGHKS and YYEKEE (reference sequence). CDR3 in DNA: TGTGCCAGCAGCAGGATGGGACAGCCCTATGGCTACACCTTC. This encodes CASSRMGQPYGYTF.